The clone carrying this TCR beta chain has just a few counts. As originally analysed: Using reference gene primer amplification, nucleated cell counts were estimated. Here immunoSEQ multiplex PCR was the method, and the copy in TCRdb shows in-frame clones only, minus some. For V, J and clone size, that table is used; D and trimming come from the DNA. The sample yields around 37,000 clones, roughly 80% seen once. CDR1 and CDR2 (germline): SGHRS, YFSETQ. The V segment lost 0 bases and the J segment 4 bases; nucleotides outside the gene matches: 7. The CDR3 has 16 amino acids. These data belong to a study of blood T cell repertoires in COVID-19. Overall study context: PBMCs, B-cell-depleted T cells, or T cells were the source of the cDNA or gDNA that made up the material.

The source is a man in his fifties or sixties with COVID-19, enrolled during active disease. The sequenced material came from peripheral blood. V and J are TRBV5-1 and TRBJ1-2; 9 positions match TRBD1. CDR3: CASSLGTGEGSYGYTF. Written as DNA, the CDR3 is TGCGCCAGCAGCTTGGGGACAGGGGAAGGCAGCTATGGCTACACCTTC.